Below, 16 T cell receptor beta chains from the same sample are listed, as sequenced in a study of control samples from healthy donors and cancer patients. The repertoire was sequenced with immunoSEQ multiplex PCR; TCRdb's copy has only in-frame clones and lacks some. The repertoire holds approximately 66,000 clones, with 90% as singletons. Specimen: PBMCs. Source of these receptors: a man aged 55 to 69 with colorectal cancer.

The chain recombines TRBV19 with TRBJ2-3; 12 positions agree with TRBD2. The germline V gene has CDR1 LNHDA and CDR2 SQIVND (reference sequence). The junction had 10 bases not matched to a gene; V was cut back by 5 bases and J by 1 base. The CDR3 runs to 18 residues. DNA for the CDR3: TGTGCCAGTAGTCCCGGGACTAGCGGGCTCCCGGGCACAGATACGCAGTATTTT. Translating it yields CASSPGTSGLPGTDTQYF. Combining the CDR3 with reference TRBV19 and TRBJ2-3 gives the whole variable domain DGGITQSPKYLFRKEGQNVTLSCEQNLNHDAMYWYRQDPGQGLRLIYYSQIVNDFQKGDIAEGYSVSREKKESFPLTVTSAQKNPTAFYLCASSPGTSGLPGTDTQYFGPGTRLTVL.

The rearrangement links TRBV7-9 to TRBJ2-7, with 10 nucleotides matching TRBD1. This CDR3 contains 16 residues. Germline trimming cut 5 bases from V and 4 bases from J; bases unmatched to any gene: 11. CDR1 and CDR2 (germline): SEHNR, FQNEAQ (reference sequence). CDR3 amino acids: CASSPRQGAAGYEQYF. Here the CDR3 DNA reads TGTGCCAGCAGCCCTCGACAGGGGGCTGCCGGGTACGAGCAGTACTTC.

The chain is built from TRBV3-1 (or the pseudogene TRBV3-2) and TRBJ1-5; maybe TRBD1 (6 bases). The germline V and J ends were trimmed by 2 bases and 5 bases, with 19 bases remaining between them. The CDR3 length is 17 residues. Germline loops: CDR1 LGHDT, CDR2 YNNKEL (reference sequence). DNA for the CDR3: TGTGCCAGCAGCCAAAGACAGGCACTAGACCTTTATCAGCCCCAGCATTTT. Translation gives CASSQRQALDLYQPQHF.

The CDR3 protein is CASSYKGYGYTF. For the CDR3, the DNA is TGTGCCAGCAGTTACAAGGGGTATGGCTACACCTTC. The chain uses TRBV6-2 or TRBV6-3 and TRBJ1-2, with D perhaps matching TRBD1 (5 bases). Germline V gene lookup returns CDR1 MNHEY and CDR2 SVGEGT. The length of the CDR3 is 12 residues. V gave up 2 bases and J gave up 5 bases, with 6 bases separating them.

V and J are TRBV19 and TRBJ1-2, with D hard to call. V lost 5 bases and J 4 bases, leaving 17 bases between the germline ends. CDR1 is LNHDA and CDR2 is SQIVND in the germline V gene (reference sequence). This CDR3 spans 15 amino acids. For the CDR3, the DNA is TGTGCCAGTAGTCTCCCCCGGACGGCCCGCTATGGCTACACCTTC. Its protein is CASSLPRTARYGYTF. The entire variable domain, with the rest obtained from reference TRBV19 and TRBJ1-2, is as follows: DGGITQSPKYLFRKEGQNVTLSCEQNLNHDAMYWYRQDPGQGLRLIYYSQIVNDFQKGDIAEGYSVSREKKESFPLTVTSAQKNPTAFYLCASSLPRTARYGYTFGSGTRLTVV.

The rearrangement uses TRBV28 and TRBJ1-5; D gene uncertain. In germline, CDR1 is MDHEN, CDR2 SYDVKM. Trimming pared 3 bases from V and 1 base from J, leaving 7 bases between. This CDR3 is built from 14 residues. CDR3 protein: CASSLYESNQPQHF. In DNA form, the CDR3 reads TGTGCCAGCAGTTTGTACGAGAGCAATCAGCCCCAGCATTTT.

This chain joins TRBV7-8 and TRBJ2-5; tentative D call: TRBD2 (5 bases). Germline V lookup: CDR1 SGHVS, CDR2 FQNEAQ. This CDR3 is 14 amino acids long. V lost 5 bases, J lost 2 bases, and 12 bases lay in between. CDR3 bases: TGTGCCAGCAGCCCCGAGGGCCTGCAAGAGACCCAGTACTTC. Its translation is CASSPEGLQETQYF.

CDR3 region: CASSYGFGTGPSNEQFF. For the CDR3, the DNA is TGTGCCAGCAGCTACGGATTCGGGACAGGGCCTTCTAATGAGCAGTTCTTC. This chain uses TRBV7-2 with TRBJ2-1, with TRBD1 identical over 9 bases. J gave up 7 bases and V 4 bases, and 14 bases lay outside the gene matches. Germline V gene lookup returns CDR1 SGHTA and CDR2 FQGNSA. This CDR3 has 17 residues.

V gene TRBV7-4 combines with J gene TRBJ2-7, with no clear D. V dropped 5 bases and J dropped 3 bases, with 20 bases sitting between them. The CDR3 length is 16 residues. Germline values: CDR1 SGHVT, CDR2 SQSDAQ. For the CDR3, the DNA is TGTGCCAGCAGCCAAGCCCCGGCTAGGTCCTTCTACGAGCAGTACTTC. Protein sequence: CASSQAPARSFYEQYF.

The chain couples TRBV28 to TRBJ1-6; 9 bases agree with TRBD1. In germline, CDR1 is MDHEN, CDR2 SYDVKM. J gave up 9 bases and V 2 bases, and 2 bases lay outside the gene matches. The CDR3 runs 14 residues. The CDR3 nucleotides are TGTGCCAGCAGTTTAGGGACAGGGCTTTCACCCCTCCACTTT. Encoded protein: CASSLGTGLSPLHF.

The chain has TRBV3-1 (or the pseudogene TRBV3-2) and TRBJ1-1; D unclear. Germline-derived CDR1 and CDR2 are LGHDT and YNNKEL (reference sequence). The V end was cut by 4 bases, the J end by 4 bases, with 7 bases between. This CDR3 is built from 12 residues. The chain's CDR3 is CASSRPGTEAFF. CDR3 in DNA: TGTGCCAGCAGCCGCCCCGGCACTGAAGCTTTCTTT.

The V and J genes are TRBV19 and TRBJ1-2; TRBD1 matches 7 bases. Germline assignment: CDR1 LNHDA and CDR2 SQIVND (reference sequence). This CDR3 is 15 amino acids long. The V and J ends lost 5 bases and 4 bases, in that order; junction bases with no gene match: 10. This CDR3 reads CASSPEQGPSYGYTF. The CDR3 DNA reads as TGTGCCAGTAGTCCAGAACAGGGGCCTAGCTATGGCTACACCTTC.

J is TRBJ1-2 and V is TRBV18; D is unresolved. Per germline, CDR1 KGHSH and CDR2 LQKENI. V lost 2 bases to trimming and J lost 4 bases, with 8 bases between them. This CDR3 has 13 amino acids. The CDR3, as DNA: TGTGCCAGCTCACCAGGAGGATCCTATGGCTACACCTTC. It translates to CASSPGGSYGYTF.

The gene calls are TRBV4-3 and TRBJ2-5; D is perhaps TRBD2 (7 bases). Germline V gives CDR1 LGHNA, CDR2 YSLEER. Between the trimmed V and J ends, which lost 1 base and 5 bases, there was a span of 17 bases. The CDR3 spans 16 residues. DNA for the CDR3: TGCGCCAGCAGCCAAGGGGTTAACGGGGGGCAGGAGACCCAGTACTTC. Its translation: CASSQGVNGGQETQYF.

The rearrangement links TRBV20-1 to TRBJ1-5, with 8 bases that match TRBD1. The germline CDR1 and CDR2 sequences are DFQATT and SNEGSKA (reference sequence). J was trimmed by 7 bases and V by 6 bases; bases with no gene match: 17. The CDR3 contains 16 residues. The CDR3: CSASLGRGRGEQPQHF. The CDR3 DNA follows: TGCAGTGCCAGTTTGGGCAGGGGGCGAGGGGAGCAGCCCCAGCATTTT.

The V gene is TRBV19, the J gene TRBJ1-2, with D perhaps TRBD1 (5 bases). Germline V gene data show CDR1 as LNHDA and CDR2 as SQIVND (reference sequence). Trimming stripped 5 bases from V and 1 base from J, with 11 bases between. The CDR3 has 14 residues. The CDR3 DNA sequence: TGTGCCAGTAGTGTCCTTCAGGGTAACTATGGCTACACCTTC. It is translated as CASSVLQGNYGYTF.